Listed below are T cell receptor beta chains from one sample, sequenced in a study of cytomegalovirus exposure and HLA in healthy donors. Only in-frame clones appear in the TCRdb table, and some are missing; sequencing was by immunoSEQ multiplex PCR. The data contain under 250,000 clones, approximately 80% of them singletons. Material: PBMCs. The receptor set was obtained from a male donor in good health and CMV-seronegative. The CDR3 runs from the conserved cysteine through the conserved F or W. D genes are given only for firm matches. Clone size appears in some rows only: once, few, many, or a class for an expanded clone.

D gene	J gene	clone size	V gene	CDR3 protein	CDR3 DNA
TRBD1	TRBJ2-7	-	TRBV27	CASSPSTGIHEQYF	TGTGCCAGCAGTCCTTCGACAGGGATCCACGAGCAGTACTTC
-	TRBJ2-7	few	TRBV5-5	CASSSPGLSYEQYF	TGTGCCAGCAGCTCTCCGGGACTCTCCTACGAGCAGTACTTC
TRBD2	TRBJ2-1	once	TRBV7-3	CASSLGLVRRDEQFF	TGTGCCAGCAGCCTCGGACTAGTTAGGAGGGATGAGCAGTTCTTC
-	TRBJ2-6	-	TRBV19	CASSRHGGPSEMANVLTF	TGTGCCAGTAGTAGACATGGGGGCCCCTCGGAGATGGCCAACGTCCTGACTTTC
TRBD2	TRBJ2-7	-	TRBV29-1	CSVGSRTSSYEQYF	TGCAGCGTTGGGTCTAGGACTAGCAGCTACGAGCAGTACTTC
TRBD1	TRBJ1-4	-	TRBV2	CASGRDRGLGEKLFF	TGTGCCAGCGGAAGAGACAGGGGGCTTGGTGAAAAACTGTTTTTT
TRBD2	TRBJ2-2	few	TRBV7-3	CASSWLAGGTDGELFF	TGTGCCAGCAGCTGGCTAGCGGGAGGAACGGACGGGGAGCTGTTTTTT
-	TRBJ2-3	-	TRBV5-1	CASNAGSTDTQYF	TGCGCCAGCAACGCGGGGAGCACAGATACGCAGTATTTT
-	TRBJ1-2	-	TRBV18	CASSPPGRGRFFESYGYTF	TGTGCCAGCTCACCACCTGGGCGGGGCCGCTTTTTTGAGAGTTATGGCTACACCTTC
-	TRBJ1-6	-	TRBV11-2	CASSLDLQGNSPLHF	TGTGCCAGCAGCTTAGATTTACAGGGAAATTCACCCCTCCACTTT
TRBD1	TRBJ1-2	few	TRBV5-1	CASSSTGGVYGYTF	TGCGCCAGCAGCTCTACAGGGGGCGTCTATGGCTACACCTTC
TRBD1	TRBJ2-3	-	TRBV7-2	CASSLGFRDRGRDTQYF	TGTGCCAGCAGCTTAGGGTTCCGGGACAGGGGGCGAGATACGCAGTATTTT
TRBD1	TRBJ2-7	-	TRBV6-5	CASSYFGTGEYEQYF	TGTGCCAGCAGTTACTTCGGGACAGGCGAATACGAGCAGTACTTC
TRBD1	TRBJ2-7	-	TRBV7-9	CASSSRDRGPYEQYF	TGTGCCAGCAGCTCCCGGGACAGGGGCCCCTACGAGCAGTACTTC
-	TRBJ1-1	few	TRBV5-6	CASSQRWPGHIEAFF	TGTGCCAGCAGCCAAAGGTGGCCAGGGCACATTGAAGCTTTCTTT
TRBD1	TRBJ1-2	-	TRBV4-2	CASSQDRGRDYGYTF	TGTGCCAGCAGCCAAGACAGGGGGCGCGACTATGGCTACACCTTC
-	TRBJ1-1	few	TRBV5-4	CASSLGPETPEAFF	TGTGCCAGCAGCTTGGGGCCGGAGACCCCTGAAGCTTTCTTT
-	TRBJ2-7	few	TRBV6-5	CASSLGTTYEQYF	TGTGCCAGCAGTCTCGGGACAACTTACGAGCAGTACTTC
TRBD2	TRBJ2-1	once	TRBV6-4	CASSDRLAGEMYEQFF	TGTGCCAGCAGTGACCGACTAGCGGGAGAGATGTATGAGCAGTTCTTC
-	TRBJ1-4	-	TRBV6-6	CASSWRVTNEKLFF	TGTGCCAGCAGTTGGAGGGTCACTAATGAAAAACTGTTTTTT
TRBD2	TRBJ2-1	-	TRBV9	CASSPLLAGKYNEQFF	TGTGCCAGCAGCCCTTTACTAGCGGGGAAATACAATGAGCAGTTCTTC
TRBD1	TRBJ1-2	-	TRBV7-2	CASSFQGAGYGYTF	TGTGCCAGCAGCTTCCAGGGGGCAGGGTATGGCTACACCTTC
-	TRBJ1-1	-	TRBV27	CASSLSTKPNTEAFF	TGTGCCAGCAGTTTATCGACTAAACCGAACACTGAAGCTTTCTTT
TRBD2	TRBJ2-7	few	TRBV30	CAWNSGRLSEQYF	TGTGCCTGGAATAGCGGGAGGTTGAGCGAGCAGTACTTC
TRBD2	TRBJ2-7	-	TRBV7-2	CASSLGLAGYEQYF	TGTGCCAGCAGCTTAGGACTAGCGGGATACGAGCAGTACTTC
TRBD2	TRBJ2-3	-	TRBV11-3	CASSQGSREGPADTQYF	TGTGCCAGCAGCCAGGGATCCCGGGAGGGTCCAGCAGATACGCAGTATTTT
TRBD2	TRBJ2-1	once	TRBV19	CASSIVGLAGPYNEQFF	TGTGCCAGTAGTATCGTGGGACTAGCGGGACCCTACAATGAGCAGTTCTTC
-	TRBJ2-5	-	TRBV10-1	CASSLGSRGETQYF	TGCGCCAGCTCCCTCGGGAGCAGGGGGGAGACCCAGTACTTC
TRBD2	TRBJ2-2	-	TRBV19	CASRLAGGPIGELFF	TGTGCCAGTAGACTAGCGGGAGGGCCGATCGGGGAGCTGTTTTTT
TRBD1	TRBJ2-1	-	TRBV28	CASSLHGTVNEQFF	TGTGCCAGCAGTTTGCACGGGACAGTCAATGAGCAGTTCTTC
TRBD1	TRBJ1-1	few	TRBV5-1	CASSLADGQGLGLNTEAFF	TGCGCCAGCAGCTTGGCCGATGGACAGGGGTTGGGTTTGAACACTGAAGCTTTCTTT
-	TRBJ1-1	few	TRBV5-1	CASSGAGRLNTEAFF	TGCGCCAGCAGCGGAGCGGGACGGTTGAACACTGAAGCTTTCTTT
-	TRBJ2-5	-	TRBV2	CASSEWERETQYF	TGTGCCAGCAGTGAATGGGAGAGGGAGACCCAGTACTTC
TRBD2	TRBJ2-2	-	TRBV5-4	CASSSRSSGAQLFF	TGTGCCAGCAGCTCCCGATCTAGCGGGGCGCAGCTGTTTTTT
TRBD2	TRBJ2-7	-	TRBV7-3	CASSEIEGTKQYF	TGTGCCAGCAGCGAAATCGAGGGGACTAAGCAGTACTTC
TRBD1	TRBJ2-7	-	TRBV6-5	CASSYSTGGVSEQYF	TGTGCCAGCAGTTACTCGACAGGGGGAGTAAGCGAGCAGTACTTC
TRBD2	TRBJ2-2	-	TRBV5-6	CASSLLGLAGETGELFF	TGTGCCAGCAGCTTGCTGGGACTAGCGGGAGAAACCGGGGAGCTGTTTTTT
-	TRBJ2-3	-	TRBV5-1	CASSMRDTQYF	TGCGCCAGCAGCATGAGAGATACGCAGTATTTT
-	TRBJ2-3	once	TRBV4-1	CASSQDLGTDTQYF	TGCGCCAGCAGCCAAGATTTAGGCACAGATACGCAGTATTTT
TRBD2	TRBJ2-7	-	TRBV27	CASRPHRLAGGNDEQYF	TGTGCCAGCAGACCTCATCGACTAGCGGGAGGGAACGACGAGCAGTACTTC
-	TRBJ2-5	-	TRBV28	CASSSTGTPQGETQYF	TGTGCCAGCAGTTCCACCGGGACCCCCCAGGGGGAGACCCAGTACTTC
TRBD2	TRBJ2-7	-	TRBV5-4	CASSPWTSPEQYF	TGTGCCAGCAGCCCGTGGACTAGTCCCGAGCAGTACTTC
TRBD2	TRBJ2-1	-	TRBV7-2	CASSFPTSGRNNEQFF	TGTGCCAGCAGCTTCCCTACTAGCGGGAGGAACAATGAGCAGTTCTTC
-	TRBJ2-3	-	TRBV5-1	CASSFYRVSTDTQYF	TGCGCCAGCAGCTTTTACAGGGTCAGCACAGATACGCAGTATTTT
TRBD2	TRBJ2-3	-	TRBV13	CASSPPTEREWATQYF	TGTGCCAGCAGCCCACCCACAGAGCGGGAGTGGGCTACGCAGTATTTT
TRBD1	TRBJ2-1	-	TRBV18	CASSPGQTLPEQFF	TGTGCCAGCTCACCGGGACAGACATTACCTGAGCAGTTCTTC
-	TRBJ2-2	-	TRBV7-6	CASSLDAGPSPTGELFF	TGTGCCAGCAGCTTAGACGCGGGGCCCTCACCCACCGGGGAGCTGTTTTTT